This is a list of T cell receptor beta chains from one sample in a study of beta chain features in type 1 diabetes. Libraries were prepared by immunoSEQ multiplex PCR; TCRdb keeps only in-frame clonotypes and omits some of them. The table has a few hundred thousand clones, 25% to 35% seen once; the top ten hold roughly 4.1%. Sequencing was done on a sample of central memory CD4+ T cells from blood. These receptors all stem from a young man in good health. Each CDR3 is given with its conserved first and last residue. D genes are given only for firm matches. Expanded clones are given a class, and other clones once, few, many or no size at all.

d_gene: -; abundance: -; j_gene: TRBJ2-1; v_gene: TRBV30; CDR3aa: CAWSKSSYNEQFF; CDR3nt: TGTGCCTGGAGCAAGAGCTCCTACAATGAGCAGTTCTTC
d_gene: TRBD2; abundance: -; j_gene: TRBJ2-5; v_gene: TRBV2; CDR3aa: CASRGLAGTYETQYF; CDR3nt: TGTGCCAGCAGAGGACTAGCGGGGACCTACGAGACCCAGTACTTC
d_gene: -; abundance: -; j_gene: TRBJ2-6; v_gene: TRBV28; CDR3aa: CASSPQGYGANVLTF; CDR3nt: TGTGCCAGCAGTCCTCAGGGGTACGGGGCCAACGTCCTGACTTTC
d_gene: TRBD2; abundance: -; j_gene: TRBJ2-7; v_gene: TRBV6-1; CDR3aa: CASSGTGLAESSYEQYF; CDR3nt: TGTGCCAGCAGTGGCACTGGACTAGCGGAGAGCTCCTACGAGCAGTACTTC
d_gene: -; abundance: few; j_gene: TRBJ2-2; v_gene: TRBV7-9; CDR3aa: CASPPWLTYTGELFF; CDR3nt: TGTGCCAGCCCCCCGTGGTTGACTTACACCGGGGAGCTGTTTTTT
d_gene: -; abundance: few; j_gene: TRBJ1-1; v_gene: TRBV29-1; CDR3aa: CSVGGQSGWGTEAFF; CDR3nt: TGCAGCGTTGGGGGCCAGAGCGGCTGGGGCACTGAAGCTTTCTTT
d_gene: -; abundance: -; j_gene: TRBJ2-3; v_gene: TRBV30; CDR3aa: CAWSVSRLTDTQYF; CDR3nt: TGTGCCTGGAGTGTCTCCAGGCTCACAGATACGCAGTATTTT
d_gene: TRBD2; abundance: once; j_gene: TRBJ2-3; v_gene: TRBV28; CDR3aa: CASSPRTSGRTDTQYF; CDR3nt: TGTGCCAGCAGTCCCAGGACTAGCGGCCGCACAGATACGCAGTATTTT
d_gene: -; abundance: few; j_gene: TRBJ1-4; v_gene: TRBV5-6; CDR3aa: CASSLEPTTNEKLFF; CDR3nt: TGTGCCAGCAGCTTGGAACCCACAACTAATGAAAAACTGTTTTTT
d_gene: -; abundance: few; j_gene: TRBJ2-7; v_gene: TRBV28; CDR3aa: CASSLPGLEQYF; CDR3nt: TGTGCCAGCAGTTTACCGGGACTCGAGCAGTACTTC
d_gene: TRBD1; abundance: few; j_gene: TRBJ1-5; v_gene: TRBV7-2; CDR3aa: CASSSGQGNQPQHF; CDR3nt: TGTGCCAGCAGCTCGGGACAGGGGAATCAGCCCCAGCATTTT
d_gene: -; abundance: -; j_gene: TRBJ2-5; v_gene: TRBV30; CDR3aa: CAWSSVETQYF; CDR3nt: TGTGCCTGGAGTAGCGTAGAGACCCAGTACTTC
d_gene: -; abundance: few; j_gene: TRBJ2-5; v_gene: TRBV5-5; CDR3aa: CASSYQEQETQYF; CDR3nt: TGTGCCAGCAGCTACCAGGAGCAAGAGACCCAGTACTTC
d_gene: -; abundance: few; j_gene: TRBJ2-3; v_gene: TRBV7-6; CDR3aa: CASSLGQSTDTQYF; CDR3nt: TGTGCCAGCAGCTTAGGCCAGAGCACAGATACGCAGTATTTT
d_gene: TRBD2; abundance: -; j_gene: TRBJ2-1; v_gene: TRBV10-3; CDR3aa: CAIMGAGGPYNEQFF; CDR3nt: TGTGCCATCATGGGAGCGGGGGGTCCCTACAATGAGCAGTTCTTC
d_gene: TRBD1; abundance: few; j_gene: TRBJ1-3; v_gene: TRBV29-1; CDR3aa: CSVAAGGAWGTIYF; CDR3nt: TGCAGCGTTGCGGCAGGGGGCGCGTGGGGCACCATATATTTT
d_gene: TRBD1; abundance: -; j_gene: TRBJ2-5; v_gene: TRBV5-6; CDR3aa: CASSFRTGSQETQYF; CDR3nt: TGTGCCAGCAGCTTTAGGACAGGGAGCCAAGAGACCCAGTACTTC
d_gene: -; abundance: -; j_gene: TRBJ1-3; v_gene: TRBV5-1; CDR3aa: CASSLDGVSGNTIYF; CDR3nt: TGCGCCAGCAGCTTGGACGGAGTCTCTGGAAACACCATATATTTT
d_gene: -; abundance: few; j_gene: TRBJ2-5; v_gene: TRBV15; CDR3aa: CATSRGGGQETQYF; CDR3nt: TGTGCCACCAGCCGAGGAGGGGGTCAAGAGACCCAGTACTTC
d_gene: TRBD2; abundance: -; j_gene: TRBJ2-7; v_gene: TRBV5-4; CDR3aa: CASSPGLAGEYEQYF; CDR3nt: TGTGCCAGCAGCCCGGGACTAGCGGGGGAGTACGAGCAGTACTTC
d_gene: TRBD2; abundance: -; j_gene: TRBJ2-2; v_gene: TRBV10-3; CDR3aa: CAISPATSGRGNTGELFF; CDR3nt: TGTGCCATCAGCCCCGCCACTAGCGGGAGAGGGAACACCGGGGAGCTGTTTTTT
d_gene: TRBD1; abundance: -; j_gene: TRBJ2-5; v_gene: TRBV11-2; CDR3aa: CASSHPLRDRQETQYF; CDR3nt: TGTGCCAGCAGCCATCCCCTAAGGGACAGACAAGAGACCCAGTACTTC
d_gene: TRBD1; abundance: -; j_gene: TRBJ1-2; v_gene: TRBV9; CDR3aa: CASSVSGTGGDYTF; CDR3nt: TGTGCCAGCAGCGTATCCGGGACAGGGGGCGACTACACCTTC
d_gene: -; abundance: few; j_gene: TRBJ1-1; v_gene: TRBV5-1; CDR3aa: CASSLRPAGTEAFF; CDR3nt: TGCGCCAGCAGCTTGCGGCCCGCTGGGACTGAAGCTTTCTTT
d_gene: -; abundance: -; j_gene: TRBJ1-2; v_gene: TRBV18; CDR3aa: CASSARSEDGYTF; CDR3nt: TGTGCCAGCTCAGCGCGGAGTGAGGATGGCTACACCTTC
d_gene: -; abundance: -; j_gene: TRBJ2-5; v_gene: TRBV30; CDR3aa: CAWSPRVRETQYF; CDR3nt: TGTGCCTGGAGTCCCCGGGTCCGAGAGACCCAGTACTTC
d_gene: -; abundance: few; j_gene: TRBJ2-5; v_gene: TRBV29-1; CDR3aa: CSVARDSGGETQYF; CDR3nt: TGCAGCGTTGCCCGGGACTCAGGGGGGGAGACCCAGTACTTC
d_gene: TRBD1; abundance: -; j_gene: TRBJ2-7; v_gene: TRBV19; CDR3aa: CASSRSGQGDYEQYF; CDR3nt: TGTGCCAGTAGTAGGTCGGGACAGGGGGACTACGAGCAGTACTTC
d_gene: -; abundance: few; j_gene: TRBJ1-4; v_gene: TRBV21-1; CDR3aa: CASSDCEKLFF; CDR3nt: TGTGCCAGCAGCGACTGTGAAAAACTGTTTTTT
d_gene: TRBD2; abundance: few; j_gene: TRBJ2-1; v_gene: TRBV6-5; CDR3aa: CASKGAGEGYNEQFF; CDR3nt: TGTGCCAGCAAGGGCGCGGGAGAGGGCTACAATGAGCAGTTCTTC
d_gene: TRBD1; abundance: -; j_gene: TRBJ2-7; v_gene: TRBV5-1; CDR3aa: CASSLGQGANEQYF; CDR3nt: TGCGCCAGCAGCTTGGGACAGGGTGCCAACGAGCAGTACTTC
d_gene: -; abundance: few; j_gene: TRBJ2-2; v_gene: TRBV9; CDR3aa: CASSVENRAAGELFF; CDR3nt: TGTGCCAGCAGCGTAGAGAACAGGGCAGCGGGGGAGCTGTTTTTT
d_gene: TRBD2; abundance: -; j_gene: TRBJ2-1; v_gene: TRBV27; CDR3aa: CASSLSSGTSGEQFF; CDR3nt: TGTGCCAGCAGTTTATCTAGCGGGACCTCAGGTGAGCAGTTCTTC
d_gene: -; abundance: few; j_gene: TRBJ1-1; v_gene: TRBV4-3; CDR3aa: CASSRRGDTEAFF; CDR3nt: TGCGCCAGCAGCCGGAGGGGGGACACTGAAGCTTTCTTT
d_gene: -; abundance: -; j_gene: TRBJ2-2; v_gene: TRBV5-4; CDR3aa: CASSLISAGELFF; CDR3nt: TGTGCCAGCAGCTTGATCTCGGCCGGGGAGCTGTTTTTT
d_gene: -; abundance: few; j_gene: TRBJ2-4; v_gene: TRBV18; CDR3aa: CASSPNRDTLIQYF; CDR3nt: TGTGCCAGCTCACCAAACCGGGACACCCTAATTCAGTACTTC
d_gene: -; abundance: -; j_gene: TRBJ1-2; v_gene: TRBV6-6; CDR3aa: CASFIVSGYTF; CDR3nt: TGTGCCAGCTTCATAGTCTCTGGCTACACCTTC
d_gene: -; abundance: -; j_gene: TRBJ2-7; v_gene: TRBV18; CDR3aa: CASSPDSRSYEQYF; CDR3nt: TGTGCCAGCTCGCCCGACAGCCGCTCCTACGAGCAGTACTTC
d_gene: -; abundance: -; j_gene: TRBJ2-3; v_gene: TRBV7-7; CDR3aa: CASSLDGARDTQYF; CDR3nt: TGTGCCAGCAGCTTAGACGGGGCGCGAGATACGCAGTATTTT
d_gene: -; abundance: -; j_gene: TRBJ1-2; v_gene: TRBV14; CDR3aa: CASSLGGPYGYTF; CDR3nt: TGTGCCAGCAGCCTGGGGGGCCCCTATGGCTACACCTTC
d_gene: TRBD1; abundance: few; j_gene: TRBJ2-3; v_gene: TRBV29-1; CDR3aa: CSARGTGVRDTQYF; CDR3nt: TGCAGCGCTCGCGGGACAGGGGTTCGAGATACGCAGTATTTT
d_gene: -; abundance: few; j_gene: TRBJ2-2; v_gene: TRBV7-2; CDR3aa: CASSLGSPSPGELFF; CDR3nt: TGTGCCAGCAGCTTAGGAAGCCCGTCGCCGGGGGAGCTGTTTTTT